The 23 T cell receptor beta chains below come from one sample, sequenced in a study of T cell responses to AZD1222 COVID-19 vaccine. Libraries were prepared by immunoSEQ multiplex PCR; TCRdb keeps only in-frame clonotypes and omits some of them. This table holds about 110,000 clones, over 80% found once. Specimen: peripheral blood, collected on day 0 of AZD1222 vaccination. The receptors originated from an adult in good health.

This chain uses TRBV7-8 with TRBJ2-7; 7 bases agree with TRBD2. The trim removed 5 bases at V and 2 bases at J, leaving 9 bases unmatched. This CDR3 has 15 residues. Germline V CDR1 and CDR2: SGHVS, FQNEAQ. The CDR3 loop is CASSPLADLTYEQYF. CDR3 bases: TGTGCCAGCAGCCCTCTAGCGGATTTAACCTACGAGCAGTACTTC. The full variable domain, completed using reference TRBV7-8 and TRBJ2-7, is GAGVSQSPRYKVAKRGQDVALRCDPISGHVSLFWYQQALGQGPEFLTYFQNEAQLDKSGLPSDRFFAERPEGSVSTLKIQRTQQEDSAVYLCASSPLADLTYEQYFGPGTRLTVT.

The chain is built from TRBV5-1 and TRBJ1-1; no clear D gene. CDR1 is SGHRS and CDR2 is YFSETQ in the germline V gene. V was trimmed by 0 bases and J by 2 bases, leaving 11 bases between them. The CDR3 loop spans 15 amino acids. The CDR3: CASSLAIDLNTEAFF. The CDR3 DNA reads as TGCGCCAGCAGCTTGGCAATCGACCTAAACACTGAAGCTTTCTTT.

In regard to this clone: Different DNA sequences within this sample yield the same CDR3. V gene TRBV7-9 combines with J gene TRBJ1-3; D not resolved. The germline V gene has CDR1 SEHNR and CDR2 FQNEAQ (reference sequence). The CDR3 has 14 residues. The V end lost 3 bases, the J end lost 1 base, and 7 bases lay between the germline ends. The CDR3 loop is CASSLTVSGNTIYF. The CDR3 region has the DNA TGTGCCAGCAGCTTGACTGTGTCTGGAAACACCATATATTTT.

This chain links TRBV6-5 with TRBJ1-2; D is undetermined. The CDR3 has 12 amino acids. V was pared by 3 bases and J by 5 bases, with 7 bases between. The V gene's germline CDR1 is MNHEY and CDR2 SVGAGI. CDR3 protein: CASSYGSYGYTF. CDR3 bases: TGTGCCAGCAGTTATGGCTCATATGGCTACACCTTC.

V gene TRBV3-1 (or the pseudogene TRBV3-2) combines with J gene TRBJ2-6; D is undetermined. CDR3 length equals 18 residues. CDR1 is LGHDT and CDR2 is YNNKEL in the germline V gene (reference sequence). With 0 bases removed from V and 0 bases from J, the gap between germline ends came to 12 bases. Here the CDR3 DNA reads TGTGCCAGCAGCCAAGAGAATTTATGGAGCTCTGGGGCCAACGTCCTGACTTTC. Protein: CASSQENLWSSGANVLTF.

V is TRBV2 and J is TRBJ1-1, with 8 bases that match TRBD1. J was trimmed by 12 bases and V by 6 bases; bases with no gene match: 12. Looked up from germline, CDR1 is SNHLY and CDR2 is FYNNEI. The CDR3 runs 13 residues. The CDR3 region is CASSYRGSSMPFF. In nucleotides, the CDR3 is TGTGCCAGCAGCTACAGGGGGTCCTCGATGCCTTTCTTT.

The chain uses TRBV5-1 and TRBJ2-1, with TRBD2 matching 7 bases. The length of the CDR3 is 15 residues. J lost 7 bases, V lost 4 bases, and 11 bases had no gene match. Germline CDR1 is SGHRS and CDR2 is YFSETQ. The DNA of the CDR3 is TGCGCCAGCAGCCTTGGACTAGTTGGTATGAATGAGCAGTTCTTC. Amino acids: CASSLGLVGMNEQFF. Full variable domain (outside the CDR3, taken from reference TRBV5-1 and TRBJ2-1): KAGVTQTPRYLIKTRGQQVTLSCSPISGHRSVSWYQQTPGQGLQFLFEYFSETQRNKGNFPGRFSGRQFSNSRSEMNVSTLELGDSALYLCASSLGLVGMNEQFFGPGTRLTVL.

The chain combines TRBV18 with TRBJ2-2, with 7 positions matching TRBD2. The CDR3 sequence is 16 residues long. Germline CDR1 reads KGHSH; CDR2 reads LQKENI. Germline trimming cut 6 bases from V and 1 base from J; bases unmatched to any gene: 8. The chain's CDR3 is CASSPPSGVNTGELFF. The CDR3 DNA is TGTGCCAGCTCGCCGCCTAGCGGAGTGAACACCGGGGAGCTGTTTTTT.

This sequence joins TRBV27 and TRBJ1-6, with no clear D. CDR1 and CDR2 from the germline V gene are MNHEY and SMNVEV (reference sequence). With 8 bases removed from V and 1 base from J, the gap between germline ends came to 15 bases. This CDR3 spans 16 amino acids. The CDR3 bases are TGTGCCAGCTCACCTTCGGGCCTTTCCTATAATTCACCCCTCCACTTT. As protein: CASSPSGLSYNSPLHF.

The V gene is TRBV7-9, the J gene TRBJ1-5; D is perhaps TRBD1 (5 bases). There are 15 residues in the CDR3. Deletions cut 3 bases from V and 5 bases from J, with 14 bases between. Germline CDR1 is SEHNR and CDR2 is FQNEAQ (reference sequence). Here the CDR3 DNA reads TGTGCCAGCAGCTTGCAGGCCGGGGCCGATCAGCCCCAGCATTTT. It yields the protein CASSLQAGADQPQHF.

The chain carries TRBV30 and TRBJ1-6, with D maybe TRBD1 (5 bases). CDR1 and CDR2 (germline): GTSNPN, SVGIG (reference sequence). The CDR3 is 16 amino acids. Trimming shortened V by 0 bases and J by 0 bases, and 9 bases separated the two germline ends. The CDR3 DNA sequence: TGTGCCTGGAGTGTGGGCAGGGTCTCCTATAATTCACCCCTCCACTTT. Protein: CAWSVGRVSYNSPLHF. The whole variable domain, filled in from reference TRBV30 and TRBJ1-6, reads SQTIHQWPATLVQPVGSPLSLECTVEGTSNPNLYWYRQAAGRGLQLLFYSVGIGQISSEVPQNLSASRPQDRQFILSSKKLLLSDSGFYLCAWSVGRVSYNSPLHFGNGTRLTVT.

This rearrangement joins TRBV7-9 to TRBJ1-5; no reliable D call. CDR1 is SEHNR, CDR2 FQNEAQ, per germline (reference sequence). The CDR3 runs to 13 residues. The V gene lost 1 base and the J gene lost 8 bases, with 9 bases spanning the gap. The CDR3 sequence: CASSLGGKEPQHF. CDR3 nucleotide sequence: TGTGCCAGCAGCTTAGGGGGAAAGGAGCCCCAGCATTTT. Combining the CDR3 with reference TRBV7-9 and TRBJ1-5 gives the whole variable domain DTGVSQNPRHKITKRGQNVTFRCDPISEHNRLYWYRQTLGQGPEFLTYFQNEAQLEKSRLLSDRFSAERPKGSFSTLEIQRTEQGDSAMYLCASSLGGKEPQHFGDGTRLSIL.

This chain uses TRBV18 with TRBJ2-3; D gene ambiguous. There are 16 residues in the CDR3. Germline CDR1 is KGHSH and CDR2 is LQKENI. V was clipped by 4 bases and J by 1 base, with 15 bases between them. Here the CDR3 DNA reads TGTGCCAGCTCACAAGCAATCTTCATAGGCACAGATACGCAGTATTTT. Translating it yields CASSQAIFIGTDTQYF.

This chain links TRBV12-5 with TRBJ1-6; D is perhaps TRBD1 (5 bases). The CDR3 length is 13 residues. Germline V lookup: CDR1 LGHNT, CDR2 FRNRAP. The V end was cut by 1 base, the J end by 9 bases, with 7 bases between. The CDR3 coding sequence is TGTGCTAGTGGTTTGGAGGGGAGTTCACCCCTCCACTTT. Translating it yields CASGLEGSSPLHF.

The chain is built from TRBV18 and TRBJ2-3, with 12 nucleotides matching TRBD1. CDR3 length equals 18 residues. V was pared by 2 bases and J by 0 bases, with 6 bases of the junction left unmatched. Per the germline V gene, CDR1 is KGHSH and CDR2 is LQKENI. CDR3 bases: TGTGCCAGCTCACCAGGGACAGGGGGCCGGGGAAGCACAGATACGCAGTATTTT. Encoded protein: CASSPGTGGRGSTDTQYF.

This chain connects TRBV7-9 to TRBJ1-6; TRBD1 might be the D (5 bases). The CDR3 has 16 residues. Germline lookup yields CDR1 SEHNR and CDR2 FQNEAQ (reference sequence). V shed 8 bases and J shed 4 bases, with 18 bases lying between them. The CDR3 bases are TGTGCCAGCGAAGTCGGGGGGGATTGGTATAATTCACCCCTCCACTTT. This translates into CASEVGGDWYNSPLHF.

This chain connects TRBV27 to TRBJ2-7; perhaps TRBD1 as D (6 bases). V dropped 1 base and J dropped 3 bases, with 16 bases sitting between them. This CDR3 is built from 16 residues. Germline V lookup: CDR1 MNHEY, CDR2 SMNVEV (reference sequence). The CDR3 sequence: CASSLYETGDLYEQYF. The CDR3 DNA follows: TGTGCCAGCAGTTTATACGAGACAGGTGACCTCTACGAGCAGTACTTC.

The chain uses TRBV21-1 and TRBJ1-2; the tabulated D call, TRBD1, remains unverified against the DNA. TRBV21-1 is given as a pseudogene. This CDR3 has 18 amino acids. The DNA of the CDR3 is TGTGCCAGCAGCACAGGACTCCGGGCAGGGGCGGCTAACTATGGCTACACCTTC. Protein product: CASSTGLRAGAANYGYTF.

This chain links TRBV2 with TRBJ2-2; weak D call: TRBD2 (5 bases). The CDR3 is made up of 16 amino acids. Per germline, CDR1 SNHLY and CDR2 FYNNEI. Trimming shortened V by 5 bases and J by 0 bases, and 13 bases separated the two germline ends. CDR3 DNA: TGTGCCAGCAGTTCACTCGGGATTACGAACACCGGGGAGCTGTTTTTT. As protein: CASSSLGITNTGELFF.

The CDR3 reads CASSLGADTQYF. CDR3 nucleotide sequence: TGTGCCAGCAGCTTGGGGGCAGATACGCAGTATTTT. The chain has TRBV7-3 and TRBJ2-3; either TRBD1 or TRBD2 may fit D (5 bases each). Germline-derived CDR1 and CDR2 are SGHTA and FQGTGA. CDR3 length: 12 residues. Trimming took off 3 bases at V and 4 bases at J, with 5 bases between the two ends.

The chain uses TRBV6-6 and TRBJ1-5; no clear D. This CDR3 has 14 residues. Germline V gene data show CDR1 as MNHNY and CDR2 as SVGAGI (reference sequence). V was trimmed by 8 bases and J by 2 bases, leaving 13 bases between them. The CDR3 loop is CASRPRSGNQPQHF. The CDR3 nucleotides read TGTGCCAGCCGGCCCCGGAGCGGCAATCAGCCCCAGCATTTT.

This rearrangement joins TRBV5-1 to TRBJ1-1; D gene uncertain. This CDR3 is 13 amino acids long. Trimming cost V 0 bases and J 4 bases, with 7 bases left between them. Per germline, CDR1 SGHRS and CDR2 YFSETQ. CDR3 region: CASSLDPSTEAFF. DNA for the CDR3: TGCGCCAGCAGCTTGGACCCGAGCACTGAAGCTTTCTTT.

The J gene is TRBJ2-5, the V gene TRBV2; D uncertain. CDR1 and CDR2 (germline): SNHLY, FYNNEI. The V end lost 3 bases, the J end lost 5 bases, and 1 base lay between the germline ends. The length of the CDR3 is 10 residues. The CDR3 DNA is TGTGCCAGCAGTGAGGAGACCCAGTACTTC. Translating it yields CASSEETQYF.